The TCR beta chain described here comes from a study of T-cell memory formation after mild COVID-19. Study findings and constraints: The CD4+ clones that contracted clustered mainly within CM and EM, and the CD8+ clones concentrated in EMRA.

Comments on this clonotype: The antigen remains unidentified.

TCRdb re-called the 5' RACE reads through MiXCR, storing one row per CDR3 protein. The sample comprises 400,000 or so distinct CDR3 sequences, around a fifth of which are singletons, and 9.5% to 15% rests with the top ten. CDR3 size: 15 residues. The V gene's germline CDR1 is MGHDK and CDR2 SYGVNS. Trimming took 9 bases from V and 4 from J; bases not matched to a gene: 11. Sequenced sample: PBMCs or a T cell subset sorted from them (not recorded which). The TCR originated in an adult woman who had mild COVID-19 (a few samples of this study predate the infection). Cell type and time point are not known. J is TRBJ2-1 and V is TRBV25-1; 8 nucleotides align to TRBD2. CDR3 in DNA: TGTGCCAGGCGCTTAACTAGCGGACCTTACAATGAGCAGTTCTTC. Its translation is CARRLTSGPYNEQFF.